This T cell receptor (beta chain) comes out of a study of cytomegalovirus exposure and HLA in healthy donors. Use of 60 Vbeta and 13 Jbeta primers characterized the PCR. Assay used: immunoSEQ multiplex PCR; TCRdb lists only in-frame clones, some missing. The data hold 150,000 or so clones, with roughly 85% observed a single time. This CDR3 is built from 16 residues. The ends lost 7 bases at V and 4 bases at J; junction bases unmatched: 6. As regards this clone: Its specificity is not known.

Study-wide findings and caveats: Several of the most significant clusters were apparently associated with common viral pathogens in a later analysis. Reported findings show TCR beta sequences accurately forecast HLA-A and HLA-B alleles in most subjects.

The rearrangement links TRBV23-1 to TRBJ2-1, with 14 bases matching TRBD2. TRBV23-1 is recorded as an ORF, its role being uncertain. The material sequenced was PBMCs. This TCR was sampled from a man aged 25-45 years in good health and CMV-seronegative. This chain's CDR3 is CASKTGLAGDYNEQFF. As DNA, the CDR3 is TGCGCCAGCAAAACGGGACTAGCGGGGGATTACAATGAGCAGTTCTTC.